This T cell receptor beta chain originates from a study of T cells in Graves' hyperthyroidism and ophthalmopathy. Trimming removed 4 bases from V and 10 bases from J, with 18 bases in between. The CDR3 extends over 14 amino acids. CDR1 SGHKS and CDR2 YYEKEE come from the germline V gene (reference sequence). This clonotype was seen more than once but under ten times. The CDR3 regions of TCR beta were amplified from RNA transcripts. The study used the HTBI primer set for a first-round RT-PCR of the TCR CDR3. TCRdb processed the multiplex PCR reads anew with MiXCR; each CDR3 protein has one entry. The sample records more than 500,000 distinct CDR3 sequences, around 15% being singletons.

The source material was blood. The V call is TRBV5-5, the J call TRBJ2-4; TRBD2 might be the D (7 bases). The TCR was taken from a young woman with Graves' hyperthyroidism. In DNA, the CDR3 is TGTGCCAGCAGCCCCACGGAGGGGAGGGGGATTCAGTACTTC. Its protein is CASSPTEGRGIQYF. The whole variable domain, filled in from reference TRBV5-5 and TRBJ2-4, reads DAGVTQSPTHLIKTRGQQVTLRCSPISGHKSVSWYQQVLGQGPQFIFQYYEKEERGRGNFPDRFSARQFPNYSSELNVNALLLGDSALYLCASSPTEGRGIQYFGAGTRLSVL.